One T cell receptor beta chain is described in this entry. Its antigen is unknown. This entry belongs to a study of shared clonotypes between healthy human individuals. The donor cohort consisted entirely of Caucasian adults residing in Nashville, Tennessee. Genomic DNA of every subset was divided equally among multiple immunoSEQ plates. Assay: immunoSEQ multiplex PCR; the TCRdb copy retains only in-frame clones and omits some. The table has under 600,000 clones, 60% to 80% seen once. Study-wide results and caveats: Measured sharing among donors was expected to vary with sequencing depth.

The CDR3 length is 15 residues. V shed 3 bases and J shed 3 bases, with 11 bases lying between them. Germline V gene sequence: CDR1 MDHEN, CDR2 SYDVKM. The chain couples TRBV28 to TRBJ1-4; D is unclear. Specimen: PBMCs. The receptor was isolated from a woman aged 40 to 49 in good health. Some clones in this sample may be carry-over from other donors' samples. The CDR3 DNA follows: TGTGCCAGCAGTTTGCACAGCTCAGCTAATGAAAAACTGTTTTTT. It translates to CASSLHSSANEKLFF. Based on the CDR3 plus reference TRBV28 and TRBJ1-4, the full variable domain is DVKVTQSSRYLVKRTGEKVFLECVQDMDHENMFWYRQDPGLGLRLIYFSYDVKMKEKGDIPEGYSVSREKKERFSLILESASTNQTSMYLCASSLHSSANEKLFFGSGTQLSVL.